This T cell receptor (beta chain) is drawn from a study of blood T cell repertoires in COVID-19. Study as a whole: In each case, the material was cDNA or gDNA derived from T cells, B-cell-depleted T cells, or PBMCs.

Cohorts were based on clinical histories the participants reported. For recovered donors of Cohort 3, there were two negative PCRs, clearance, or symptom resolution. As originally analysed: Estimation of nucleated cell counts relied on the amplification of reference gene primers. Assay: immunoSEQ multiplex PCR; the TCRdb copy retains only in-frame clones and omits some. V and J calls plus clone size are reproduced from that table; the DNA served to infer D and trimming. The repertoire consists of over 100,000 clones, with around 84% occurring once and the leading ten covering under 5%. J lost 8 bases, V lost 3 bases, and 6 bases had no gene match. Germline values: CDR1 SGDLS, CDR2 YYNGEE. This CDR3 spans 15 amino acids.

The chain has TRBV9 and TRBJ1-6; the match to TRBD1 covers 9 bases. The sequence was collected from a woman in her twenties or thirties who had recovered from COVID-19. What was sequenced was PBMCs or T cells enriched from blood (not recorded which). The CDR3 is CASSAVDRGYSPLHF. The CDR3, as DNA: TGTGCCAGCAGCGCAGTTGACAGGGGGTATTCACCCCTCCACTTT.